Below are 2 T cell receptor beta chains sequenced from a single sample in a study of shared clonotypes between healthy human individuals. Only CD45RO-negative cells positively selected for CCR7 counted as naive CD8 cells, so terminally differentiated effector memory CD45RA+ cells were excluded. Profiling relied on immunoSEQ multiplex PCR, and the TCRdb table lists in-frame clones only, not all of them. Here the sample spans about 2 million clones, approximately 95% being singletons. Sequencing was carried out using naive CD8+ T cells sorted from blood. These receptors came from a man younger than 35 in good health.

This clone was seen a few times. The chain links TRBV19 to TRBJ2-6; no clear D. The V gene lost 7 bases and the J gene lost 0 bases, with 4 bases spanning the gap. Germline CDR1 and CDR2: LNHDA and SQIVND (reference sequence). The CDR3 totals 13 residues. CDR3: CASTSSGANVLTF. CDR3 sequence (DNA): TGTGCCAGTACTAGCTCTGGGGCCAACGTCCTGACTTTC.

This chain connects TRBV6-5 to TRBJ1-6, with 10 bases lining up with TRBD1. Germline V lookup: CDR1 MNHEY, CDR2 SVGAGI. The V and J ends lost 0 bases and 10 bases, in that order; junction bases with no gene match: 3. CDR3 length: 15 amino acids. The chain's CDR3 is CASSYSGQGTSPLHF. The CDR3 DNA is TGTGCCAGCAGTTACTCGGGACAGGGGACCTCACCCCTCCACTTT.